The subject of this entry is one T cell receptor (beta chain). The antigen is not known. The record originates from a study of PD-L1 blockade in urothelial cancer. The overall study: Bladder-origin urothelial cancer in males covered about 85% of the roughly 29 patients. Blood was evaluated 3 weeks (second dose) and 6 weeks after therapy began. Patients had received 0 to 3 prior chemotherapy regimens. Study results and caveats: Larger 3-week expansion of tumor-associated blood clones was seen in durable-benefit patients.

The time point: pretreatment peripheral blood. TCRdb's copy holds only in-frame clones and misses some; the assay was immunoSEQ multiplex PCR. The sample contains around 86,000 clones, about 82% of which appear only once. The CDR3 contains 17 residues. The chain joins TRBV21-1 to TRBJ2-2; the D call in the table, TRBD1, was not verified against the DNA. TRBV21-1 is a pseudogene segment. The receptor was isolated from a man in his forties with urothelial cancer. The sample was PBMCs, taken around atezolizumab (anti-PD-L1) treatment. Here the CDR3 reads CASSKRWADANTGELFF. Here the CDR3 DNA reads TGTGCCAGCAGCAAAAGGTGGGCAGACGCGAACACCGGGGAGCTGTTTTTT.